This is a list of T cell receptor beta chains from one sample in a study of T cells after yellow fever vaccination. Each CDR3 protein gets one entry after TCRdb re-called the 5' RACE reads with MiXCR. Of around 310,000 distinct CDR3 sequences listed, about 8.7% are singletons. Source: PBMCs, taken on the day of the first yellow fever vaccination. The receptors were gathered from a man younger than 35 who received the YFV17D yellow fever vaccine. Each CDR3 is given with its conserved first and last residue. A D gene is named only where the DNA matches it firmly. Not every row has a clone size; where given, it reads once, few, many or a size class.

-,-,TRBV20-1,TRBJ2-4,TGCAGTGCTAGAGATGAAGGAAACATTCAGTACTTC,CSARDEGNIQYF
-,-,TRBV4-2,TRBJ2-5,TGTGCCAGCAGCCAAGAAGACCAGGGGCGAGAGACCCAGTACTTC,CASSQEDQGRETQYF
few,-,TRBV7-2,TRBJ2-1,TGTGCCAGCAGCTTGGGGTACTCCGGGGAGAATGAGCAGTTCTTC,CASSLGYSGENEQFF
few,-,TRBV7-2,TRBJ2-5,TGTGCCAGCAGCTCCCTTGAGACCCAGTACTTC,CASSSLETQYF
-,TRBD1,TRBV4-1,TRBJ1-2,TGCGCCAGCAGCCAAGGGCCGAACAGGGGGGATGGCTACACCTTC,CASSQGPNRGDGYTF
few,-,TRBV27,TRBJ2-3,TGTGCCAGCAGTTTATATACAGGCAGCACAGATACGCAGTATTTT,CASSLYTGSTDTQYF
few,-,TRBV6-5,TRBJ2-1,TGTGCCAGCAGTTCCACCACCGGGACTCTCCAGGCTAGGCTCTTC,CASSSTTGTLQARLF
-,TRBD1,TRBV4-2,TRBJ2-1,TGTGCCAGCAGCCGACAGGGGGCGGATGAGCAGTTCTTC,CASSRQGADEQFF
many,-,TRBV6-2/TRBV6-3,TRBJ2-5,TGTGCCAGCAGTTACCGGGAGCGGAAAGCAAGGGAGACCCAGTACTTC,CASSYRERKARETQYF
few,-,TRBV5-1,TRBJ1-1,TGCGCCAGCAGCTTAAGGACGGCCAACACTGAAGCTTTCTTT,CASSLRTANTEAFF
few,-,TRBV9,TRBJ2-2,TGTGCCAGCAGCGTTCGCTATAACACCGGGGAGCTGTTTTTT,CASSVRYNTGELFF
-,-,TRBV7-9,TRBJ1-2,TGTGCCAGCGAAAAGGATTTGAACGGCTACACCTTC,CASEKDLNGYTF
few,-,TRBV27,TRBJ2-7,TGTGCCAGCAGTTTATACAGGAACTACGAGCAGTACTTC,CASSLYRNYEQYF
-,-,TRBV14,TRBJ2-3,TGTGCCAGCAGCCAGTACAAAAGGGTGAGGGGCACAGATACGCAGTATTTT,CASSQYKRVRGTDTQYF
few,TRBD1,TRBV12-3/TRBV12-4,TRBJ2-7,TGTGCCAGCAGTCTACGGACAGGGGGCGAGCAGTACTTC,CASSLRTGGEQYF
many,-,TRBV3-1,TRBJ1-1,TGTGCCAGCAGCTCACTAGCGGGCCACACTGAAGCTTTCTTT,CASSSLAGHTEAFF
-,-,TRBV12-2,TRBJ1-1,TGTGCAAGTCGCTTCTCCATGCCACGGGGCACTGAAGCTTTCTTT,CASRFSMPRGTEAFF
few,-,TRBV5-5,TRBJ1-3,TGTGCCAGCAGCTCTTTGAAGGGCTCTGGAAACACCATATATTTT,CASSSLKGSGNTIYF
few,-,TRBV2,TRBJ2-6,TGTGCCAGGGACAAGGGGCGTGGGGCCAACGTCCTGACTTTC,CARDKGRGANVLTF
-,-,TRBV5-6,TRBJ1-5,TGTGCCAGCAGCTCGGGGATCTTACAGCCCCAGCATTTT,CASSSGILQPQHF
few,-,TRBV4-3,TRBJ1-5,TGCGCCAGCAGCCAAGATTCGACAGGTCGTCAGCCCCAGCATTTT,CASSQDSTGRQPQHF
few,TRBD1,TRBV7-2,TRBJ1-1,TGTGCCAGCAGCTTACGACGGGACAGGGGGACTGAAGCTTTCTTT,CASSLRRDRGTEAFF
many,TRBD2,TRBV3-1,TRBJ2-2,TGTGCCAGCAGACTAGCGGGGAACACCGGGGAGCTGTTTTTT,CASRLAGNTGELFF
few,TRBD1,TRBV2,TRBJ1-6,TGTGCCAGCAGTAAGGACAGGGTACGCAATTCACCCCTCCACTTT,CASSKDRVRNSPLHF
few,TRBD2,TRBV14,TRBJ2-2,TGTGCCAGCAGCCCCACCATTTCTAGCGGGGTCACCGGGGAGCTGTTTTTT,CASSPTISSGVTGELFF
few,-,TRBV6-5,TRBJ2-7,TGTGCCAGCAGTTACGGCCACGACTACGAGCAGTACTTC,CASSYGHDYEQYF
many,-,TRBV7-2,TRBJ2-2,TGTGCCAGCAGCCCCTGGTCCGGGGAGCTGTTTTTT,CASSPWSGELFF
-,TRBD2,TRBV5-4,TRBJ2-3,TGTGCCAGCAGCTTGGTGGCTAGCGGGGGCACGCAGTATTTT,CASSLVASGGTQYF
-,-,TRBV19,TRBJ1-1,TGTGCCAGTAGTATAGATAGCCAGGCCTGGAACACTGAAGCTTTCTTT,CASSIDSQAWNTEAFF
few,TRBD1,TRBV20-1,TRBJ2-1,TGCAGTGCTAGCGGGACAGATTACAATGAGCAGTTCTTC,CSASGTDYNEQFF
-,-,TRBV3-1,TRBJ1-5,TGTGCCAGCAGCCAAGAGGGAGCCGGGCAGCCCCAGCATTTT,CASSQEGAGQPQHF
-,TRBD2,TRBV20-1,TRBJ2-7,TGCAGTGCTCCCGGTATCTTAGCGGGGGCCATCTACGAGCAGTACTTC,CSAPGILAGAIYEQYF
many,-,TRBV5-6,TRBJ2-3,TGTGCCAGCAGCTGGGGGGCAGATACGCAGTATTTT,CASSWGADTQYF
few,-,TRBV29-1,TRBJ2-3,TGCAGCGTTGAACCGGTGGAGACGCAGTATTTT,CSVEPVETQYF
-,-,TRBV5-1,TRBJ1-1,TGCGCCAGCAGCTTGGCTTCGGGGACTGAAGCTTTCTTT,CASSLASGTEAFF
-,-,TRBV12-3/TRBV12-4,TRBJ2-1,TGTGCCAGCAGTTTAGTAGAGCAGTTCTTC,CASSLVEQFF
-,TRBD2,TRBV20-1,TRBJ2-3,TGCAGTGCAGGACTAGCAGATACGCAGTATTTT,CSAGLADTQYF
-,-,TRBV7-9,TRBJ2-3,TGTGCCAGCAGCCGCGACAGGAGGAAGATGATTACGCAGTATTTT,CASSRDRRKMITQYF
many,-,TRBV7-8,TRBJ1-1,TGTGCCAGCAGCTTAGTGACACCACTTGGGGAAGCTTTCTTT,CASSLVTPLGEAFF
few,-,TRBV6-1,TRBJ2-1,TGTGCCAGCAGTGCCTACGGGGCTTACAATGAGCAGTTCTTC,CASSAYGAYNEQFF
-,TRBD2,TRBV7-3,TRBJ2-2,TGTGCCAGCGCCAGGACTAGCGGGAACACCGGGGAGCTGTTTTTT,CASARTSGNTGELFF
many,-,TRBV15,TRBJ2-5,TGTGCCACCAGCAGAGATCTAAGGATTTGGGAGACCCAGTACTTC,CATSRDLRIWETQYF
few,-,TRBV20-1,TRBJ2-1,TGCAGTGCTAGAGATCGAATGAGCTCCAGCTACAATGAGCAGTTCTTC,CSARDRMSSSYNEQFF
-,-,TRBV6-5,TRBJ2-1,TGTGCCAGCAGTTTCGGCGGGACAGAAAATGAGCAGTTCTTC,CASSFGGTENEQFF
few,-,TRBV29-1,TRBJ1-1,TGCAGCGTTGGGTCTGATAAGAACACTGAAGCTTTCTTT,CSVGSDKNTEAFF
few,TRBD2,TRBV15,TRBJ2-5,TGTGCCACCAGCAGGCTCCGGGCGGGGGGCCGCCAAGAGACCCAGTACTTC,CATSRLRAGGRQETQYF
many,-,TRBV12-3/TRBV12-4,TRBJ2-1,TGTGCCAGCCTCAAAGGGGGGGTCTCCTACAATGAGCAGTTCTTC,CASLKGGVSYNEQFF
many,-,TRBV5-1,TRBJ1-3,TGCGCCAGCAGCCTACAGGATTGGGGTCACTCTGGAAACACCATATATTTT,CASSLQDWGHSGNTIYF
few,-,TRBV12-3/TRBV12-4,TRBJ2-7,TGTGCCAGCAGTCCAACGGGACAAAAAGGCTACGAGCAGTACTTC,CASSPTGQKGYEQYF
-,TRBD2,TRBV19,TRBJ2-3,TGTGCCAGGGCCGGGGGGGACGCGCAGTATTTT,CARAGGDAQYF
-,-,TRBV27,TRBJ2-7,TGTGCCAGCAGTTTCAAGTTTGGAGGCAGTACCTACGAGCAGTACTTC,CASSFKFGGSTYEQYF
few,-,TRBV20-1,TRBJ1-1,TGCAGTGCCTCGCCGCCAGGCGTGAACACTGAAGCTTTCTTT,CSASPPGVNTEAFF
-,TRBD2,TRBV24-1,TRBJ2-7,TGTGCCACCAGTGATAGGTCGCTAGCGGGATCTTCCCCCTACGAGCAGTACTTC,CATSDRSLAGSSPYEQYF
many,TRBD1,TRBV20-1,TRBJ1-1,TGCAGTGCTAGAGAGCAGGGGGACACTGAAGCTTTCTTT,CSAREQGDTEAFF